Listed here are 18 T cell receptor beta chains from one sample, sequenced in a study of blood T cells in healthy people across ages (dated by TCRdb to about 2015). Library preparation employed 5' RACE. TCRdb records Illumina HiSeq 2500 as the sequencer. A second about 7 to 11 cycle PCR used a sample-barcoded 5' primer and a J-beta primer mix. TCRdb reanalyzed the raw reads on its own, using fastp at Q25 for trimming and MiXCR for clone calling, and kept in-frame beta chains. Rows are unified per CDR3 protein, each entry keeping the most common DNA and genes. In this sample the table shows more than 800,000 distinct CDR3 sequences, around 30% of which occur a single time. The ten largest account for approximately 15% of the sample. The sequencing sample was made of blood. Source of these receptors: a woman at least 80 years old in good health.

This chain uses TRBV15 with TRBJ2-5; D remains unclear. The germline V gene encodes CDR1 LNHNV and CDR2 YYDKDF (reference sequence). Trimming removed 0 bases at V and 4 bases at J, with 6 bases between. The CDR3 length is 13 residues. CDR3 sequence: CATSRDQRETQYF. In DNA form, the CDR3 reads TGTGCCACCAGCAGAGATCAGAGAGAGACCCAGTACTTC.

This clonotype has at least ten counts. The V and J genes are TRBV6-2 or TRBV6-3 and TRBJ2-3, with D tentatively TRBD2 (6 bases). CDR1 MNHEY and CDR2 SVGEGT come from the germline V gene. Trimming cost V 5 bases and J 2 bases, with 14 bases left between them. This CDR3 is 15 amino acids long. CDR3 region: CASSPVGGYTDTQYF. CDR3 in DNA: TGTGCCAGCAGTCCTGTGGGGGGATACACAGATACGCAGTATTTT.

Many counts were recorded for this clonotype. The chain is built from TRBV4-3 and TRBJ2-7, with D tentatively TRBD1 or TRBD2 (5 bases each). In germline, CDR1 is LGHNA, CDR2 YSLEER. The V and J ends lost 4 bases and 6 bases respectively, with 19 bases between them. This CDR3 spans 15 amino acids. CDR3 protein: CASSLDGTRGGEQYF. The CDR3 region has the DNA TGCGCCAGCAGCCTCGACGGGACCCGTGGGGGCGAGCAGTACTTC.

This clonotype occurred a few times. The chain is built from TRBV7-2 and TRBJ2-1, with D perhaps TRBD2 (5 bases). The CDR3 has 13 amino acids. Per the germline V gene, CDR1 is SGHTA and CDR2 is FQGNSA. The ends were cut back, 3 bases at V and 8 bases at J, with 11 bases in the middle. The CDR3 DNA is TGTGCCAGCAGCTTTCGAGGGTATTATGAGCAGTTCTTC. This gives the protein CASSFRGYYEQFF.

The count of this clonotype is one. The chain employs TRBV7-2 and TRBJ2-7; 7 nucleotides match TRBD2. J lost 5 bases, V lost 2 bases, and 3 bases had no gene match. The CDR3 covers 13 residues. The V gene's germline CDR1 is SGHTA and CDR2 FQGNSA. For the CDR3, the DNA is TGTGCCAGCAGCTTAACTAGCGACCACGAGCAGTACTTC. Translated, it gives CASSLTSDHEQYF.

This clonotype appeared once. A read error is possible here, since a much larger clone lies one base away. This chain connects TRBV7-2 to TRBJ2-1; 13 bases are a match to TRBD2. Gene TRBJ2-7 matches the end of the DNA better, so the J call may be wrong. CDR3 size: 15 residues. Germline V gives CDR1 SGHTA, CDR2 FQGNSA. CDR3 amino acids: CASSSRLAGGGEQYF. The CDR3 DNA sequence: TGTGCCAGCAGCTCGCGACTAGCGGGGGGCGGTGAGCAGTACTTC.

Turning to this clonotype: One end of the junction is discordant with germline, which a read error may explain. The chain links TRBV11-2 to TRBJ1-2, with 7 bases lining up with TRBD1. The germline gives CDR1 SGHAT, CDR2 FQNNGV. This CDR3 is built from 16 residues. The CDR3 sequence: CAGSVGTAGRGYGYTF. The CDR3 nucleotides read TGTGCCGGCAGCGTCGGGACAGCTGGTCGGGGGTATGGCTACACCTTC.

The table lists this clonotype with many counts. The chain links TRBV7-9 to TRBJ1-2; possibly TRBD1 for D (5 bases). CDR1 is SEHNR and CDR2 is FQNEAQ in the germline V gene (reference sequence). The CDR3 runs to 14 residues. V gave up 5 bases and J gave up 5 bases, with 15 bases separating them. As DNA, the CDR3 is TGTGCCAGCAGCCCCATGGGGCAGGCATATGGCTACACCTTC. Protein sequence: CASSPMGQAYGYTF.

This clonotype was observed at least ten times. The chain uses TRBV7-6 and TRBJ1-2, with D possibly TRBD1 on 6 matching bases. CDR3 length equals 14 residues. The V gene lost 4 bases and the J gene lost 5 bases, with 14 bases spanning the gap. The germline gives CDR1 SGHVS, CDR2 FNYEAQ. CDR3 bases: TGTGCCAGCAGCTCCCAACAAGGGGGGTATGGCTACACCTTC. Translating gives CASSSQQGGYGYTF.

This clonotype appeared many times. The chain combines TRBV4-3 with TRBJ2-1; D is possibly TRBD2 (5 bases). The V and J ends lost 5 bases and 0 bases respectively, with 14 bases between them. This CDR3 has 16 amino acids. Germline assignment: CDR1 LGHNA and CDR2 YSLEER. The chain's CDR3 is CASSTELAGSYNEQFF. DNA for the CDR3: TGCGCCAGCAGCACAGAGTTGGCGGGCTCCTACAATGAGCAGTTCTTC.

CDR3 protein: CASKGHQYEQYF. CDR3 nucleotides: TGCGCCAGCAAGGGACACCAGTACGAGCAGTACTTC. The chain recombines TRBV5-1 with TRBJ2-7; tentatively, D is TRBD1 (6 bases). The CDR3 covers 12 residues. Germline V lookup: CDR1 SGHRS, CDR2 YFSETQ. V lost 6 bases to trimming and J lost 4 bases, with 11 bases between them.

A few counts support this clonotype. A much larger clone lies one base from this, so it may be a read error. The V and J genes are TRBV5-5 and TRBJ2-7, with TRBD1 identical over 10 bases. V shed 5 bases, J shed 5 bases, and the junction held 7 bases outside the gene matches. Germline loops: CDR1 SGHKS, CDR2 YYEKEE (reference sequence). This CDR3 is 14 amino acids long. The CDR3 protein is CASSQGQGSNEQYF. The DNA of the CDR3 is TGTGCCAGCAGTCAGGGACAGGGGAGTAACGAGCAGTACTTC.

This clonotype was picked up many times. The chain employs TRBV6-1 and TRBJ2-1, with D possibly TRBD1 on 5 matching bases. V lost 6 bases, J lost 0 bases, and 24 bases lay in between. The CDR3 is made up of 19 amino acids. Germline CDR1 and CDR2: MNHNS and SASEGT. CDR3 sequence: CASSWAGPHRRGSYNEQFF. CDR3 nucleotide sequence: TGTGCCAGCAGCTGGGCCGGGCCTCACAGAAGGGGCTCCTACAATGAGCAGTTCTTC.

This clonotype was seen a handful of times. The CDR3 is CSVSDTFYGYTF. The CDR3 DNA reads TGCAGCGTCTCCGATACGTTCTATGGCTACACCTTC. The chain links TRBV29-1 to TRBJ1-2, with D uncertain. Trimming cost V 6 bases and J 4 bases, with 12 bases left between them. Germline CDR1 reads SQVTM; CDR2 reads ANQGSEA. The CDR3 consists of 12 residues.

This clonotype came up many times. This rearrangement joins TRBV5-1 to TRBJ2-5; D gene ambiguous. Germline assignment: CDR1 SGHRS and CDR2 YFSETQ. This CDR3 spans 15 amino acids. The germline V and J ends were trimmed by 3 bases and 4 bases, with 16 bases remaining between them. Here the CDR3 reads CASSSSVPERETQYF. The CDR3 region has the DNA TGCGCCAGCAGCTCCAGCGTCCCAGAACGAGAGACCCAGTACTTC.

Many counts were recorded for this clonotype. The chain uses TRBV7-2 and TRBJ2-5, with D tentatively TRBD2 (6 bases). Trimming cost V 0 bases and J 4 bases, with 12 bases left between them. Germline V gene lookup returns CDR1 SGHTA and CDR2 FQGNSA. The CDR3 length is 15 residues. The CDR3 sequence is CASSLAGRGPETQYF. Written as DNA, the CDR3 is TGTGCCAGCAGCTTAGCGGGGCGGGGCCCAGAGACCCAGTACTTC.

In its sample, this clonotype was seen many times. V is TRBV28 and J is TRBJ2-1; tentative D call: TRBD2 (6 bases). From germline, CDR1 is MDHEN and CDR2 SYDVKM. Trimming removed 3 bases from V and 4 bases from J, with 13 bases in between. The CDR3 is made up of 15 amino acids. Here the CDR3 reads CASSFSGGLYNEQFF. The CDR3 DNA sequence: TGTGCCAGCAGTTTCTCCGGGGGTCTTTACAATGAGCAGTTCTTC. Using reference TRBV28 and TRBJ2-1 for the parts outside the CDR3, the full variable domain is DVKVTQSSRYLVKRTGEKVFLECVQDMDHENMFWYRQDPGLGLRLIYFSYDVKMKEKGDIPEGYSVSREKKERFSLILESASTNQTSMYLCASSFSGGLYNEQFFGPGTRLTVL.

This clonotype was seen ten or more times. This sequence may be a read error, since a much larger clone differs from it by one base. The chain couples TRBV27 to TRBJ2-5; 9 bases align to TRBD1. Losses at the gene ends were 5 bases for V and 2 bases for J; bases not matched to a gene: 6. This CDR3 is built from 15 residues. Germline-derived CDR1 and CDR2 are MNHEY and SMNVEV (reference sequence). DNA of the CDR3: TGTGCCAGCAGTGGATGGGGACAGGGTCAAGAGACCCAGTACTTC. Translation gives CASSGWGQGQETQYF.